Listed below are T cell receptor beta chains from one sample, sequenced in a study of cytomegalovirus exposure and HLA in healthy donors. Some clones are missing from TCRdb's copy, which holds only in-frame ones; the method was immunoSEQ multiplex PCR. The sample records around 98,000 clones, roughly four fifths being singletons. The sample comprised PBMCs. All receptors come from a human donor in good health. CDR3s include the opening cysteine and the closing phenylalanine or tryptophan. A D gene is named only where the DNA matches it firmly. Clone sizes are given selectively: once, few, many, or a class where the clone is expanded.

d_call: NA
v_call: TRBV19
clone_size: once
j_call: TRBJ2-1
cdr3_nt: TGTGCCAGTAGTATAGGGAGGGGCAGGTTTGCCTACAATGAGCAGTTCTTC
cdr3_aa: CASSIGRGRFAYNEQFF

d_call: TRBD2
v_call: TRBV27
clone_size: NA
j_call: TRBJ2-1
cdr3_nt: TGTGCCAGCAGCTCGTTAGCGGGAGGAAGGAGTGAGCAGTTCTTC
cdr3_aa: CASSSLAGGRSEQFF

d_call: NA
v_call: TRBV2
clone_size: NA
j_call: TRBJ1-6
cdr3_nt: TGTGCCAGCAATCCCGACAGAGATAATTCACCCCTCCACTTT
cdr3_aa: CASNPDRDNSPLHF

d_call: TRBD1
v_call: TRBV6-6
clone_size: NA
j_call: TRBJ1-4
cdr3_nt: TGTGCCAGCAGTTTTCTCGGACAGGGAGGGAATGAAAAACTGTTTTTT
cdr3_aa: CASSFLGQGGNEKLFF

d_call: NA
v_call: TRBV10-2
clone_size: NA
j_call: TRBJ1-5
cdr3_nt: TGCGCCAGCAGTGGCCGGGGGGCGATCAATCAGCCCCAGCATTTT
cdr3_aa: CASSGRGAINQPQHF

d_call: NA
v_call: TRBV5-4
clone_size: NA
j_call: TRBJ2-2
cdr3_nt: TGTGCCAGCAGCGGCGGCACCGGGGAGCTGTTTTTT
cdr3_aa: CASSGGTGELFF

d_call: TRBD1
v_call: TRBV27
clone_size: NA
j_call: TRBJ1-2
cdr3_nt: TGTGCCAGCAGTACAGGGGCGGATGGCTACACCTTC
cdr3_aa: CASSTGADGYTF

d_call: TRBD2
v_call: TRBV7-9
clone_size: NA
j_call: TRBJ2-1
cdr3_nt: TGTGCCAGCAGCTCCTTAGCGGGCCGCTACAATGAGCAGTTCTTC
cdr3_aa: CASSSLAGRYNEQFF

d_call: NA
v_call: TRBV6-5
clone_size: few
j_call: TRBJ2-7
cdr3_nt: TGTGCCAGCAAAGTCGGCGGATTCTACGAGCAGTACTTC
cdr3_aa: CASKVGGFYEQYF

d_call: TRBD2
v_call: TRBV7-8
clone_size: NA
j_call: TRBJ2-1
cdr3_nt: TGTGCCAGCAGGCGACTAGCCGTCGGGACCTACAATGAGCAGTTCTTC
cdr3_aa: CASRRLAVGTYNEQFF

d_call: NA
v_call: TRBV9
clone_size: NA
j_call: TRBJ2-7
cdr3_nt: TGTGCCAGCAGCGTAGTTCCAGGGTCCGTTTACGAGCAGTACTTC
cdr3_aa: CASSVVPGSVYEQYF

d_call: NA
v_call: TRBV5-6
clone_size: NA
j_call: TRBJ2-3
cdr3_nt: TGTGCCAGCAGCTTCCCCGGCACAGATACGCAGTATTTT
cdr3_aa: CASSFPGTDTQYF

d_call: TRBD1
v_call: TRBV4-3
clone_size: NA
j_call: TRBJ2-4
cdr3_nt: TGCGCCAGCAGCCAAGAGGACAGGGCTTTTTCTTTAGCCAAAAACATTCAGTACTTC
cdr3_aa: CASSQEDRAFSLAKNIQYF

d_call: NA
v_call: TRBV6-5
clone_size: NA
j_call: TRBJ1-1
cdr3_nt: TGTGCCAGCAGTTACAGGGGCCAGAACACTGAAGCTTTCTTT
cdr3_aa: CASSYRGQNTEAFF

d_call: NA
v_call: TRBV4-3
clone_size: NA
j_call: TRBJ1-2
cdr3_nt: TGCGCCAGCAGCCCCAATAGAGGAGCCTATGGCTACACCTTC
cdr3_aa: CASSPNRGAYGYTF

d_call: NA
v_call: TRBV30
clone_size: NA
j_call: TRBJ1-5
cdr3_nt: TGTGCCTGGAGTGTAGCAGGGTCCAATCAGCCCCAGCATTTT
cdr3_aa: CAWSVAGSNQPQHF

d_call: TRBD2
v_call: TRBV27
clone_size: NA
j_call: TRBJ2-7
cdr3_nt: TGTGCCAGCCGGACTAGCGGAGCCGACGAGCAGTACTTC
cdr3_aa: CASRTSGADEQYF

d_call: NA
v_call: TRBV6-5
clone_size: NA
j_call: TRBJ2-7
cdr3_nt: TGTGCCAGCAGCAACGGCTACGAGCAGTACTTC
cdr3_aa: CASSNGYEQYF

d_call: NA
v_call: TRBV5-1
clone_size: NA
j_call: TRBJ1-1
cdr3_nt: TGCGCCAGCAGCTTGGGAAACAGGGAGGGTGAAGCTTTCTTT
cdr3_aa: CASSLGNREGEAFF

d_call: TRBD1
v_call: TRBV5-4
clone_size: NA
j_call: TRBJ2-1
cdr3_nt: TGTGCCAGCAGCTCCACCGGGACAGGAACCTACAATGAGCAGTTCTTC
cdr3_aa: CASSSTGTGTYNEQFF

d_call: TRBD1
v_call: TRBV6-5
clone_size: NA
j_call: TRBJ2-2
cdr3_nt: TGTGCCAGCAGCCGCGACAGGGCCGGGGAGCTGTTTTTT
cdr3_aa: CASSRDRAGELFF

d_call: TRBD1
v_call: TRBV6-5
clone_size: NA
j_call: TRBJ2-7
cdr3_nt: TGTGCCAGCAGGCGTCGACAGGGCTACGAGCAGTACTTC
cdr3_aa: CASRRRQGYEQYF

d_call: NA
v_call: TRBV5-1
clone_size: NA
j_call: TRBJ2-5
cdr3_nt: TGCGCCAGCAGCCGCAACGGGGGGCTACAAGAGACCCAGTACTTC
cdr3_aa: CASSRNGGLQETQYF

d_call: NA
v_call: TRBV18
clone_size: NA
j_call: TRBJ2-7
cdr3_nt: TGTGCCAGCTCACCACCGGGGCGACAGAACTACGAGCAGTACTTC
cdr3_aa: CASSPPGRQNYEQYF

d_call: NA
v_call: TRBV6-6
clone_size: few
j_call: TRBJ1-2
cdr3_nt: TGTGCCAGCAGGGCCAGATCGAACTATGGCTACACCTTC
cdr3_aa: CASRARSNYGYTF

d_call: NA
v_call: TRBV28
clone_size: NA
j_call: TRBJ2-7
cdr3_nt: TGTGCCAGCAGACCCGGCGGTCCAGCCTACGAGCAGTACTTC
cdr3_aa: CASRPGGPAYEQYF

d_call: NA
v_call: TRBV6-5
clone_size: NA
j_call: TRBJ2-3
cdr3_nt: TGTGCCAGCAGTTACCAGGAGGGTCCTAGCACAGATACGCAGTATTTT
cdr3_aa: CASSYQEGPSTDTQYF

d_call: NA
v_call: TRBV11-2
clone_size: once
j_call: TRBJ1-1
cdr3_nt: TGTGCCAGCAGCTTTGGGATTCAGAAGGGGACTGAAGCTTTCTTT
cdr3_aa: CASSFGIQKGTEAFF

d_call: NA
v_call: TRBV5-1
clone_size: once
j_call: TRBJ2-3
cdr3_nt: TGCGCCAGCAGCTTTATCAGGGACTTCGCAAATACGCAGTATTTT
cdr3_aa: CASSFIRDFANTQYF

d_call: NA
v_call: TRBV4-1
clone_size: many
j_call: TRBJ2-7
cdr3_nt: TGCGCCAGCAGCCAAGACGAGCGGGTGCAGTACTTC
cdr3_aa: CASSQDERVQYF

d_call: NA
v_call: TRBV4-1
clone_size: once
j_call: TRBJ1-2
cdr3_nt: TGCGCCAGCAGCCAGGCGCTGGGGGGATACTATGGCTACACCTTC
cdr3_aa: CASSQALGGYYGYTF

d_call: NA
v_call: TRBV19
clone_size: NA
j_call: TRBJ2-6
cdr3_nt: TGTGCCAGTGGTCAGATACCCTCTGGGGCCAACGTCCTGACTTTC
cdr3_aa: CASGQIPSGANVLTF

d_call: NA
v_call: TRBV7-8
clone_size: NA
j_call: TRBJ1-2
cdr3_nt: TGTGCCAGCAGCTTAGTCGGGGATGGCTACACCTTC
cdr3_aa: CASSLVGDGYTF

d_call: TRBD2
v_call: TRBV6-4
clone_size: NA
j_call: TRBJ2-1
cdr3_nt: TGTGCCAGCAGTCGGATGGGTAGCGGGAGCGGCTTACGTGAGCAGTTCTTC
cdr3_aa: CASSRMGSGSGLREQFF

d_call: TRBD2
v_call: TRBV11-2
clone_size: NA
j_call: TRBJ2-3
cdr3_nt: TGTGCCAGCAGCTGGACTAGCGGGAGCTTTGCAGATACGCAGTATTTT
cdr3_aa: CASSWTSGSFADTQYF

d_call: NA
v_call: TRBV30
clone_size: once
j_call: TRBJ1-6
cdr3_nt: TGTGCCTGGAGTGCCACCCTTTGGGGAGAACAAAATTCACCCCTCCACTTT
cdr3_aa: CAWSATLWGEQNSPLHF

d_call: NA
v_call: TRBV12-5
clone_size: NA
j_call: TRBJ1-5
cdr3_nt: TGTGCTAGTGGTTTGACCCCCCACAGGGTAGGTAGCAATCAGCCCCAGCATTTT
cdr3_aa: CASGLTPHRVGSNQPQHF

d_call: TRBD2
v_call: TRBV2
clone_size: few
j_call: TRBJ2-3
cdr3_nt: TGTGCCAGCAGTCTCCGGACTAGCGGGGGGGAGGATACGCAGTATTTT
cdr3_aa: CASSLRTSGGEDTQYF

d_call: TRBD1
v_call: TRBV2
clone_size: NA
j_call: TRBJ2-7
cdr3_nt: TGTGCCAGAGATACAGGGGGGCGTTACGAGCAGTACTTC
cdr3_aa: CARDTGGRYEQYF

d_call: NA
v_call: TRBV27
clone_size: NA
j_call: TRBJ1-2
cdr3_nt: TGTGCCAGCAGTTTATACAGGTCCTATGGCTACACCTTC
cdr3_aa: CASSLYRSYGYTF

d_call: NA
v_call: TRBV27
clone_size: NA
j_call: TRBJ2-5
cdr3_nt: TGTGCCAGCAGTCCGCGACAGGCTTACCAAGAGACCCAGTACTTC
cdr3_aa: CASSPRQAYQETQYF

d_call: NA
v_call: TRBV6-5
clone_size: NA
j_call: TRBJ2-7
cdr3_nt: TGTGCCAGCAGTTACTCCCAGGGGAGCTCCTACGAGCAGTACTTC
cdr3_aa: CASSYSQGSSYEQYF